These 4 T cell receptor beta chains were all obtained from the same sample, sequenced in a study of blood T cell repertoires in COVID-19. The method was immunoSEQ multiplex PCR; TCRdb's version includes in-frame clones alone and lacks a portion of them. The sample has about 58,000 clones, 70% to 90% seen once. The source material was peripheral blood. These TCRs come from a woman aged 55-69 years with active COVID-19.

The V and J genes are TRBV3-1 (or the pseudogene TRBV3-2) and TRBJ1-1; D possibly corresponds to TRBD1 (5 bases). Germline CDR1 and CDR2: LGHDT and YNNKEL (reference sequence). The CDR3 length is 14 residues. Deletions cut 5 bases from V and 7 bases from J, with 17 bases between. In nucleotides, the CDR3 is TGTGCCAGCAGCAGCTTTTTAGGGGTCGATGAAGCTTTCTTT. Translation: CASSSFLGVDEAFF.

In nucleotides, the CDR3 is TGCGCCAGCAGCCAAGTTGTCCCTCGGGAGGCGGGAGGCTACACCTTC. This encodes CASSQVVPREAGGYTF. The chain uses TRBV4-1 and TRBJ1-2; D call uncertain. This CDR3 has 16 residues. CDR1 and CDR2 (germline): MGHRA, YSYEKL. V lost 1 base, J lost 8 bases, and 20 bases lay in between.

A single count supports this clone. The CDR3 sequence: CASSLSAYGYTF. The CDR3 DNA is TGTGCCAGCAGTCTGTCCGCGTATGGCTACACCTTC. V gene TRBV6-2 or TRBV6-3 combines with J gene TRBJ1-2, with D uncertain. V was clipped by 5 bases and J by 5 bases, with 9 bases between them. The CDR3 runs 12 residues. Germline assignment: CDR1 MNHEY and CDR2 SVGEGT.

The chain employs TRBV18 and TRBJ1-5, with a tentative D call TRBD1 (6 bases). This CDR3 has 16 residues. V lost 1 base and J lost 0, with 10 bases in between. CDR1 and CDR2 from the germline V gene are KGHSH and LQKENI. This chain's CDR3 is CASSPLGGISNQPQHF. The CDR3 DNA sequence: TGTGCCAGCTCACCACTAGGGGGAATTAGCAATCAGCCCCAGCATTTT.